Shown below are 4 T cell receptor beta chains from a single sample sequenced in a study of response to subunit inactivated influenza vaccine. In TCRdb, the RT-PCR reads were re-called with MiXCR into one record per CDR3 protein. The sample has under 950,000 distinct CDR3 sequences, about 20% seen once. Sequencing was performed on PBMCs from blood, taken around 5 days after vaccination. The receptors derive from a man aged 45-60 years who received an inactivated influenza vaccine.

V is TRBV19 and J is TRBJ2-7, with D possibly matching TRBD1 (5 bases). This CDR3 has 13 residues. V dropped 3 bases and J dropped 2 bases, with 8 bases sitting between them. Per the germline V gene, CDR1 is LNHDA and CDR2 is SQIVND (reference sequence). The CDR3 reads CASSIPGTYEQYF. The CDR3 DNA follows: TGTGCCAGTAGTATCCCAGGGACCTACGAGCAGTACTTC.

The chain recombines TRBV20-1 with TRBJ2-5; D is possibly TRBD2 (7 bases). Germline-derived CDR1 and CDR2 are DFQATT and SNEGSKA (reference sequence). Trimming shortened V by 7 bases and J by 7 bases, and 19 bases separated the two germline ends. The CDR3 has 13 residues. CDR3 region: CSGTGGRGSTQYF. DNA for the CDR3: TGCAGTGGGACCGGGGGGCGCGGGTCGACCCAGTACTTC.

As for this clonotype: Sequence at one end of the junction differs from germline and may be a read error. CDR3 region: CSALGHMNNEAFF. In DNA form, the CDR3 reads TGCAGTGCACTGGGACACATGAACAATGAAGCTTTCTTT. This rearrangement joins TRBV20-1 to TRBJ1-1, with D possibly matching TRBD1 (6 bases). The CDR3 has 13 amino acids. The V gene's germline CDR1 is DFQATT and CDR2 SNEGSKA (reference sequence).

This clonotype was detected a few times. CDR3 DNA: TGCGCCAGCAGCCAGTTAGCCTTACAAGGTTACGAGCAGTACTTC. It translates to CASSQLALQGYEQYF. The chain employs TRBV4-1 and TRBJ2-7; no definite D call. V was clipped by 3 bases and J by 4 bases, with 16 bases between them. Germline CDR1 MGHRA, CDR2 YSYEKL. There are 15 residues in the CDR3.